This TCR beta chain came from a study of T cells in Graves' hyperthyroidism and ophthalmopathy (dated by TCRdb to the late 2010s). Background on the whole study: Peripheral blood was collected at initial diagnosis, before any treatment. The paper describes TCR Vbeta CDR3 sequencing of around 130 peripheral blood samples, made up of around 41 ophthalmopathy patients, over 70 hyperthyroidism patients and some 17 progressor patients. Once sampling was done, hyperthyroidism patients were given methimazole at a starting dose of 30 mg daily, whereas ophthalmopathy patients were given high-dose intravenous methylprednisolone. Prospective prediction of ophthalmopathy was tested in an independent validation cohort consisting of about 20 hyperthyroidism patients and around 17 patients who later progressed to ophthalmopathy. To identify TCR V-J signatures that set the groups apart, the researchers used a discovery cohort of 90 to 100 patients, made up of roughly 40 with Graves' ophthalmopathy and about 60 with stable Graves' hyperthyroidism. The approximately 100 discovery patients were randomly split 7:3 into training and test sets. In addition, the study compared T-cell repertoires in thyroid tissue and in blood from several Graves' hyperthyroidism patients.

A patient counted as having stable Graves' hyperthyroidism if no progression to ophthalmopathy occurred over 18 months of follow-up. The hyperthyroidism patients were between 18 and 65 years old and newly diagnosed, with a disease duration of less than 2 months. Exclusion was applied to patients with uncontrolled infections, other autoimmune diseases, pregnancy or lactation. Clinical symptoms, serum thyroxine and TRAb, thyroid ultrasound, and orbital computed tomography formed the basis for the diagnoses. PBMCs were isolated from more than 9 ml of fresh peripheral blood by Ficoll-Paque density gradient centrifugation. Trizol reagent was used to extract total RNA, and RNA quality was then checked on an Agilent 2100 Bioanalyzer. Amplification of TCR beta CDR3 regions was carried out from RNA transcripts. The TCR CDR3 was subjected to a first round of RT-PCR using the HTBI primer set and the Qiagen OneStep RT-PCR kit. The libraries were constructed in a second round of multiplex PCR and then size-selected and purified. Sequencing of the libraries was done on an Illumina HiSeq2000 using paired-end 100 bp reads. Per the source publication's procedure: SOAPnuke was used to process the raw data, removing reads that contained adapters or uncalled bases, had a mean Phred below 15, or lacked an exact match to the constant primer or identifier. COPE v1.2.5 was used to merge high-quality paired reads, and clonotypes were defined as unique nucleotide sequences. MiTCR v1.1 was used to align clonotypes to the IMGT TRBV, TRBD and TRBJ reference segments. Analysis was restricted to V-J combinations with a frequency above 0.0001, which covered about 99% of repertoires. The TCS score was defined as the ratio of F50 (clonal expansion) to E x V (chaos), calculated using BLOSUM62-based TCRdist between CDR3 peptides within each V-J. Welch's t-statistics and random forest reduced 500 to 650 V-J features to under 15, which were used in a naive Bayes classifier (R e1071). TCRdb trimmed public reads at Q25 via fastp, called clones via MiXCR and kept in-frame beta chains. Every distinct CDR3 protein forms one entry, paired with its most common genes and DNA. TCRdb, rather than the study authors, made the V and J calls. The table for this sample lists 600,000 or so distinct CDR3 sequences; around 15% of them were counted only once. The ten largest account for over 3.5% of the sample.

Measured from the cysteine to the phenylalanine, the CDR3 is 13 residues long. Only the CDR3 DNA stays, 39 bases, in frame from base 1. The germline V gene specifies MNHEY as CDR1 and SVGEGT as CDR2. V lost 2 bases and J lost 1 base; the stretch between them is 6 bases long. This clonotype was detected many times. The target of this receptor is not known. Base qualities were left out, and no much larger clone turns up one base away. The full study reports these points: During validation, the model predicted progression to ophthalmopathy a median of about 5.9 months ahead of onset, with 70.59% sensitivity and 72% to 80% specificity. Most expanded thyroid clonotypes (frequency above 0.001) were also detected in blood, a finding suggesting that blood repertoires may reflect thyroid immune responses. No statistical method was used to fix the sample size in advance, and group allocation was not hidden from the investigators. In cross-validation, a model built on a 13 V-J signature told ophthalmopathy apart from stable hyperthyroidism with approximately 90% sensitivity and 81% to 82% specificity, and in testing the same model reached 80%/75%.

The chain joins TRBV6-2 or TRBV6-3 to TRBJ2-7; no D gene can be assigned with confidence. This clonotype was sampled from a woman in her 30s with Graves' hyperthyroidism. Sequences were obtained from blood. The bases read TGTGCCAGCAGTTACCCGGAGTCCTACGAGCAGTACTTC. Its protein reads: CASSYPESYEQYF.